This T cell receptor beta chain was identified during a study of cytomegalovirus exposure and HLA in healthy donors. The PCR used 60 Vbeta and 13 Jbeta primers. This table comes from immunoSEQ multiplex PCR, and its TCRdb copy is limited to in-frame clones, with some not included. The data show about 73,000 clones, around 80% seen once. For this clone: Its antigen is unidentified.

Study findings and constraints: Earlier analysis looked at TCR beta V segments, and most were productive about 90% or about 30% of the time.

Trimming removed 3 bases from V and 7 bases from J; junction bases left unmatched: 9. Germline V gives CDR1 GTSNPN, CDR2 SVGIG (reference sequence). This CDR3 is built from 16 residues. The TCR comes from a male donor in good health and CMV-seronegative. Material: PBMCs. The rearrangement uses TRBV30 and TRBJ2-1; TRBD2 matches at 13 bases. The CDR3 nucleotides read TGTGCCTGGAGCGTCCCGGGACTAGCGGGAACAAATGAGCAGTTCTTC. This encodes CAWSVPGLAGTNEQFF.